This T cell receptor (beta chain) derives from a study of identical twins. Study-level findings and limits: A cross-sectional statistical analysis, not follow-up of the same donors, supported the conclusions.

Looked up from germline, CDR1 is MNHEY and CDR2 is SMNVEV (reference sequence). The CDR3 extends over 15 amino acids. The junction had 8 bases not matched to a gene; V was cut back by 7 bases and J by 4 bases. TCRdb reprocessed the 5' RACE reads with MiXCR, giving one entry per CDR3 protein. The repertoire holds 500,000 to 600,000 distinct CDR3 sequences, with roughly a fifth as singletons. A remark on this clonotype: Antigen: not known.

The same sample was also studied in work on T cells expressing NK-cell markers. That publication notes: Whether the expanded NKG2C+ T cell clones recognized HCMV remained unclear.

The chain carries TRBV27 and TRBJ2-2, with TRBD1 matching 8 bases. Material: CD4+ T cells sorted from blood. This receptor was obtained from a young woman in good health. CDR3: CASTLDRGLTGELFF. The DNA of the CDR3 is TGTGCCAGCACACTAGACAGGGGTCTCACCGGGGAGCTGTTTTTT.